Listed below are T cell receptor beta chains from one sample, sequenced in a study of shared clonotypes between healthy human individuals. The assay was immunoSEQ multiplex PCR, and TCRdb's table has in-frame clones only and misses some. This sample has about 680,000 clones, with 92% found just once. Sequenced material: naive CD8+ T cells sorted from blood. The receptors were sampled from a man aged 30 to 39 in good health. Each CDR3 is given with its conserved first and last residue. Each record gives: clone size, J gene, V gene, D gene, CDR3 protein, CDR3 DNA. D genes are given only for firm matches. Clone size is not always given. Where it is, it says once, few, many or a class for expanded clones.

. TRBJ2-1 TRBV7-9 TRBD2 CASSPSGAPQQFF TGTGCCAGTTCTCCTAGCGGGGCACCGCAGCAGTTCTTC
. TRBJ2-7 TRBV7-8 . CASSLDEQYF TGTGCCAGCAGCTTAGACGAGCAGTACTTC
. TRBJ2-5 TRBV9 . CASSPPEQDRTQYF TGTGCCAGCAGTCCCCCCGAACAGGATCGGACCCAGTACTTC
. TRBJ2-2 TRBV7-6 . CASSLFRGATSRQAGELFF TGTGCCAGCAGCTTATTTCGGGGGGCGACTAGCAGGCAAGCCGGGGAGCTGTTTTTT
. TRBJ2-1 TRBV7-9 . CASTQGGYPSYNEQFF TGTGCCAGCACCCAGGGGGGGTACCCCTCCTACAATGAGCAGTTCTTC
. TRBJ2-7 TRBV7-3 TRBD1 CASSSMEPGQTTYEQYF TGTGCCAGCAGCTCGATGGAACCGGGACAGACCACGTACGAGCAGTACTTC
. TRBJ2-7 TRBV5-1 . CASSLGDRTNSYEQYF TGCGCCAGCAGCTTGGGAGACAGGACAAACTCCTACGAGCAGTACTTC
. TRBJ2-7 TRBV7-9 . CASSPDSAGYEQYF TGTGCCAGCAGCCCGGACTCGGCGGGATACGAGCAGTACTTC
. TRBJ2-1 TRBV6-4 . CASSEDTHNEQFF TGTGCCAGCAGTGAGGACACCCACAATGAGCAGTTCTTC
. TRBJ2-1 TRBV11-2 . CASSPGSHEQFF TGTGCCAGCAGCCCAGGGAGCCATGAGCAGTTCTTC
few TRBJ2-2 TRBV7-9 TRBD2 CASSPRDYRGVGELFF TGTGCCAGCAGCCCTAGGGACTACCGCGGCGTCGGGGAGCTGTTTTTT
. TRBJ2-7 TRBV6-5 TRBD1 CASTIGQGYEQYF TGTGCCAGCACCATCGGACAGGGCTACGAGCAGTACTTC